This TCR beta chain was sequenced in a study of response to subunit inactivated influenza vaccine (dated by TCRdb to 2017 to 2018). Study-wide context: Deep quantitative T cell receptor repertoire profiling was used in the study to track responses to a trivalent subunit inactivated influenza vaccine. Broad study findings and their caveats: The authors suggested that each seasonal influenza vaccination may recruit only a limited number of new T cells.

Library preparation used RT-PCR. The run used an Illumina HiSeq 2500. The raw public data were reprocessed by TCRdb itself: fastp quality trimming at Q25, MiXCR clonotype calling, in-frame beta chains only. For every CDR3 protein sequence, its rows merge into one entry that carries the most common genes and DNA. Recorded for this sample are roughly 630,000 distinct CDR3 sequences; about 15% of them occurred a single time. The ten largest clonotypes hold around 7.6% of the sample. According to the germline V gene, CDR1 reads SQVTM and CDR2 reads ANQGSEA. The V and J ends are trimmed by 7 bases and 3 bases, leaving 20 bases between them. Taken from cysteine to phenylalanine, the CDR3 has 15 residues. Of the read, only the CDR3 DNA is kept; its 45 bases are in frame from base 1. Comments on this clonotype: Its binding antigen is unknown. Base qualities were left out, and no much larger clone turns up one base away.

Material: PBMCs from blood, obtained 14 to 15 days before vaccination. This clonotype was sampled from a man over 45 who received an inactivated influenza vaccine. Donor details come from another sample of the same person, matched by shared clones. The chain is made from TRBV29-1 and TRBJ2-3, with no reliable assignment of the D segment. The sequence in DNA is TGCAGCGCCTGTTTTGGGGAAAGTGGAACAGATACGCAGTATTTT. It translates to CSACFGESGTDTQYF.